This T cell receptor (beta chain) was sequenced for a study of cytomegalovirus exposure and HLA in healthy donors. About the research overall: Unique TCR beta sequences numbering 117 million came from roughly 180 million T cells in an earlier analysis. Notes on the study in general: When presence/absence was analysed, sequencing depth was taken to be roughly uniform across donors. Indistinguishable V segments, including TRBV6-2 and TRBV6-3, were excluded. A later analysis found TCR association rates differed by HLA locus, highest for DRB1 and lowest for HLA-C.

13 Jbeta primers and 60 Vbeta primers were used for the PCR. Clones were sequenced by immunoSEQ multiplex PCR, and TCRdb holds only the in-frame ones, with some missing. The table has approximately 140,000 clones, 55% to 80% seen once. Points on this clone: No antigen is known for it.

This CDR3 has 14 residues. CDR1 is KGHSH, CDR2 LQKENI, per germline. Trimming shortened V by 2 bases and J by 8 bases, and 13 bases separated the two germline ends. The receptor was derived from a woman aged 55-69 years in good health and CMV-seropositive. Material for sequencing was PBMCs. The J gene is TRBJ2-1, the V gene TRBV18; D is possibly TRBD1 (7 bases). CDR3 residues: CASSPETGRHEQFF. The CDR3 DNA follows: TGTGCCAGCTCACCAGAGACAGGGAGGCATGAGCAGTTCTTC. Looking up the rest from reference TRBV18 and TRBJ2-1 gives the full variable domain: NAGVMQNPRHLVRRRGQEARLRCSPMKGHSHVYWYRQLPEEGLKFMVYLQKENIIDESGMPKERFSAEFPKEGPSILRIQQVVRGDSAAYFCASSPETGRHEQFFGPGTRLTVL.